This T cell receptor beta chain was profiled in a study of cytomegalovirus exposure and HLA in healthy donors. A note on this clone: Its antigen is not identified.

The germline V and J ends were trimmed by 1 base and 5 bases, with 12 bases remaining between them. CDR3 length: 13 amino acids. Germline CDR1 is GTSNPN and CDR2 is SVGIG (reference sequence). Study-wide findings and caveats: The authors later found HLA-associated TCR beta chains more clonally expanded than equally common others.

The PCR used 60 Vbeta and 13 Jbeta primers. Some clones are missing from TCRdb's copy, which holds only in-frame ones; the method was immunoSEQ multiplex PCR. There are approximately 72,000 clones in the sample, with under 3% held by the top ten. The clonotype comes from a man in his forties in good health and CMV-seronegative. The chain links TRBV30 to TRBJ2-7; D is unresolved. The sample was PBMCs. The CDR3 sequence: CAWSDRPWDEQYF. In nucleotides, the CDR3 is TGTGCCTGGAGTGACAGACCCTGGGACGAGCAGTACTTC.